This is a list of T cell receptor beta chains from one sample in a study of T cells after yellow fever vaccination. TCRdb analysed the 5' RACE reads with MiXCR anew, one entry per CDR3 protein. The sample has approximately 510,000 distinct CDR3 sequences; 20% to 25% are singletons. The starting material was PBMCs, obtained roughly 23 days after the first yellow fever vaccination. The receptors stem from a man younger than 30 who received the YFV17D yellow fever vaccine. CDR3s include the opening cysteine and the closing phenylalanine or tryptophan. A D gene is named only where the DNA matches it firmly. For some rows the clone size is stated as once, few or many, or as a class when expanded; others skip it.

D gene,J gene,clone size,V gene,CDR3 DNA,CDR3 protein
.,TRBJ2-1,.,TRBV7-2,TGTGCCAGCAGCTTAGCGCAGGCCGAGCAGTTCTTC,CASSLAQAEQFF
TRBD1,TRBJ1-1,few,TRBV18,TGTGCCAGCTCACCTTCCTCCGGGACAGGGGGTGGGACTGAAGCTTTCTTT,CASSPSSGTGGGTEAFF
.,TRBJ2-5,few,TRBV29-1,TGCAGCGTTGAAGAAGCAGGGAGAGGAGAGACCCAGTACTTC,CSVEEAGRGETQYF
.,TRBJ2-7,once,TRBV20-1,TGCAGTGCTCTGGACCGGTACGACCAGTACTTC,CSALDRYDQYF
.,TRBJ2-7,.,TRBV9,TGTGCCAGCAGCCCGGGGGCGGAGGGCTACGAGCAGTACTTC,CASSPGAEGYEQYF
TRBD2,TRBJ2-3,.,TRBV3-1,TGTGCCAGCAGCCCGAACCGTGGACTAGCGGCAGATACGCAGTATTTT,CASSPNRGLAADTQYF
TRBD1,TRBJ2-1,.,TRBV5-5,TGTGCCAGCAGCTTTCGGACAGGGGTTTACAATGAGCAGTTCTTC,CASSFRTGVYNEQFF
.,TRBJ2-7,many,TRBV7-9,TGTGCCAGCAGCAACTCCTACGAGCAGTACTTC,CASSNSYEQYF
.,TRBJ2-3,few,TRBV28,TGTGCCAGCAGTTTAGTGGGGAACGCAGATACGCAGTATTTT,CASSLVGNADTQYF
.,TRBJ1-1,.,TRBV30,TGTGCCTGGAGTGTAAAGACAGGACGAACTGAAGCTTTCTTT,CAWSVKTGRTEAFF
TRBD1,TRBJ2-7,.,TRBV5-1,TGCGCCAGCAGAGTGGGGACAGCTTCCTACGAGCAGTACTTC,CASRVGTASYEQYF
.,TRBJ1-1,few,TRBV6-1,TGTGCCAGCAGTGGGGACAAAGGGGCCTTGAACACTGAAGCTTTCTTT,CASSGDKGALNTEAFF
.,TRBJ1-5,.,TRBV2,TGTGCCAGCAGATTCGACAGGTCTTATAGCAATCAGCCCCAGCATTTT,CASRFDRSYSNQPQHF
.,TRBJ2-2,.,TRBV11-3,TGTGCCAGCAGCTCCCGACTAGGAGCCGGGGAGCTGTTTTTT,CASSSRLGAGELFF
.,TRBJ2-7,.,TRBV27,TGTGCCAGCAGCACACCAAGCCTCTTCGGAACCTACGAGCAGTACTTC,CASSTPSLFGTYEQYF
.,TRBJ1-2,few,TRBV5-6,TGTGCCAGCAGCATCCTGGGGGGCGGCTATGGCTACACCTTC,CASSILGGGYGYTF
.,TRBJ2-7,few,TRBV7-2,TGTGCCAGCAGCCCGCCCGACACCTCCTACGAGCAGTACTTC,CASSPPDTSYEQYF
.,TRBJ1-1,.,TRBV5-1,TGCGCCAGCAGCTCGGGGGTGTGGGGGGCTGAAGCTTTCTTT,CASSSGVWGAEAFF
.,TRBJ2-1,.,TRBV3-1,TGTGCCAGCAGCCAAGATCCCCAGTCCTACAATGAGCAGTTCTTC,CASSQDPQSYNEQFF
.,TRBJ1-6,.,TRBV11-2,TGTGCCAGCAGCTTAAAAGGTGGGGGTGAGGCCTATAATTCACCCCTCCACTTT,CASSLKGGGEAYNSPLHF
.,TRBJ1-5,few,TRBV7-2,TGTGCCAGCAGCTTATTAGTGTCAGGCAATCAGCCCCAGCATTTT,CASSLLVSGNQPQHF
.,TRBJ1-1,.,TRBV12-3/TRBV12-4,TGTGCCAGCAGTCTTTCCGGGAGCACTGAAGCTTTCTTT,CASSLSGSTEAFF
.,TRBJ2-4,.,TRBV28,TGTGCCAGCAGTTTACACAGCAAAAACATTCAGTACTTC,CASSLHSKNIQYF
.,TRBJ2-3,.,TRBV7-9,TGTGCCAGCAGCCCCTACCTGACAGTGTTTGGAGGGCATAAGTATTTT,CASSPYLTVFGGHKYF
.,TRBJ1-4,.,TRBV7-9,TGTGCCAGCAGCTTGCCGGAGCCTAATGAAAAACTGTTTTTT,CASSLPEPNEKLFF
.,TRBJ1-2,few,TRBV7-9,TGTGCCAGCAGCCCCCTCGAAGATGGCTACACCTTC,CASSPLEDGYTF
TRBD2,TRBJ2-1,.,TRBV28,TGTGCCAGCAAGCTTTGGGGGGGATCCTACAATGAGCAGTTCTTC,CASKLWGGSYNEQFF
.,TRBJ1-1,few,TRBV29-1,TGCAGCGTGTCTCAATGGGGTAGCACTGAAGCTTTCTTT,CSVSQWGSTEAFF
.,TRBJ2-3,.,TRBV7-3,TGTGCCAGCAGCCAGGCGGGGACGTTGTATTTT,CASSQAGTLYF
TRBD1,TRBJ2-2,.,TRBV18,TGTGCCAGCTCACCGGTCCAGAGACAGGGTAACACCGGGGAGCTGTTTTTT,CASSPVQRQGNTGELFF
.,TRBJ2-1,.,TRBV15,TGTGCCACCAGCAGAGACCGAGTAACTAGAAATGAGCAGTTCTTC,CATSRDRVTRNEQFF
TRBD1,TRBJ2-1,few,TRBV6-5,TGTGCCAGCAGTTACTCGTTCACAGGGGGTGGCAATGAGCAGTTCTTC,CASSYSFTGGGNEQFF